Presented here are 6 T cell receptor beta chains from one specimen sequenced in a study of shared clonotypes between healthy human individuals. Using immunoSEQ multiplex PCR, the repertoire was profiled, and TCRdb retains in-frame clones only, with some absent. The sample has millions of clones, around nine tenths seen once. The sequenced material came from naive CD4+ T cells sorted from blood. The subset: CD45RA+ positively selected. These receptors were collected from a young man in good health.

V and J are TRBV29-1 and TRBJ2-1, with 9 bases identical to TRBD2. Germline V gene sequence: CDR1 SQVTM, CDR2 ANQGSEA. The J segment lost 0 bases and the V segment lost 2 bases, leaving 2 bases of the junction unmatched. The CDR3 contains 15 residues. CDR3 region: CSVESSGGSYNEQFF. CDR3 coding DNA: TGCAGCGTTGAAAGTAGCGGGGGCTCCTACAATGAGCAGTTCTTC.

The rearrangement links TRBV5-4 to TRBJ2-7, with D perhaps TRBD2 (5 bases). The CDR3 covers 14 residues. Germline CDR1 reads SGHNT; CDR2 reads YYREEE (reference sequence). V was pared by 2 bases and J by 4 bases, with 13 bases between. The DNA for the CDR3 is TGTGCCAGCAGCTTCCCCGGGAAAAGGTACGAGCAGTACTTC. It yields the protein CASSFPGKRYEQYF. The complete variable domain, with remaining parts taken from reference TRBV5-4 and TRBJ2-7, reads ETGVTQSPTHLIKTRGQQVTLRCSSQSGHNTVSWYQQALGQGPQFIFQYYREEENGRGNFPPRFSGLQFPNYSSELNVNALELDDSALYLCASSFPGKRYEQYFGPGTRLTVT.

The rearrangement joins TRBV5-1 to TRBJ2-7; the D call may be TRBD1 or TRBD2 (5 bases each). Germline CDR1 and CDR2: SGHRS and YFSETQ. The ends were cut back, 0 bases at V and 6 bases at J, with 22 bases in the middle. This CDR3 contains 17 residues. The CDR3 nucleotides read TGCGCCAGCAGCTTGGCCCGGGGCTCCCTCGGGGCAGGCGAGCAGTACTTC. Translated, it gives CASSLARGSLGAGEQYF.

A remark on this clone: The sample holds other DNA sequences that translate to the same CDR3. This chain uses TRBV5-4 with TRBJ2-6; D is undetermined. In germline, CDR1 is SGHNT, CDR2 YYREEE (reference sequence). Trimming cost V 1 base and J 2 bases, with 7 bases left between them. The CDR3 loop spans 15 amino acids. This CDR3 reads CASSLQVPGANVLTF. In nucleotides, the CDR3 is TGTGCCAGCAGCTTGCAGGTCCCTGGGGCCAACGTCCTGACTTTC. Complete variable domain (other parts from reference TRBV5-4 and TRBJ2-6): ETGVTQSPTHLIKTRGQQVTLRCSSQSGHNTVSWYQQALGQGPQFIFQYYREEENGRGNFPPRFSGLQFPNYSSELNVNALELDDSALYLCASSLQVPGANVLTFGAGSRLTVL.

This rearrangement joins TRBV30 to TRBJ2-7; unclear D gene. The germline gives CDR1 GTSNPN, CDR2 SVGIG (reference sequence). This CDR3 spans 12 amino acids. Trimming pared 1 base from V and 4 bases from J, leaving 8 bases between. CDR3 residues: CAWSAPRYEQYF. CDR3 in DNA: TGTGCCTGGAGTGCTCCAAGGTACGAGCAGTACTTC.

The rearrangement joins TRBV11-2 to TRBJ2-2; TRBD1 is a possible D gene (6 bases). The CDR3 spans 16 residues. V lost 6 bases and J 6 bases, leaving 20 bases between the germline ends. From germline, CDR1 is SGHAT and CDR2 FQNNGV. CDR3 coding DNA: TGTGCCAGCAGAGAGGCAGGGGCCAGTATGTCCGGGGAGCTGTTTTTT. As protein: CASREAGASMSGELFF. Supplemented by reference TRBV11-2 and TRBJ2-2, the full variable domain reads EAGVAQSPRYKIIEKRQSVAFWCNPISGHATLYWYQQILGQGPKLLIQFQNNGVVDDSQLPKDRFSAERLKGVDSTLKIQPAKLEDSAVYLCASREAGASMSGELFFGEGSRLTVL.